This TCR beta chain came from a study of tumor-infiltrating lymphocytes in primary liver carcinoma. Study-wide findings and caveats: Comparison of CD4+ and CD8+ repertoires was precluded by bulk unsorted samples.

Unsorted whole blood supplied the RNA, and germline DNA was extracted too. Collection of roughly 4 milliliters of peripheral blood took place before surgery. On this clonotype: As yet, its antigen is unknown. Being one base from a much bigger clone, this may be a read error.

TCR beta cDNA was made from 450 to 550 ng total RNA with a constant-region primer. Three-round nested multiplex PCR performed with slightly modified ARM-PCR produced the TCR beta libraries. MiXCR was run by TCRdb on the multiplex PCR reads, yielding one entry per CDR3 protein. Of 250,000 to 350,000 distinct CDR3 sequences detected, roughly 60% appear once; the ten largest clones hold over 15%. Specimen: peripheral blood. The sequence came from a woman aged 25 to 39 with primary liver carcinoma and hepatitis B virus infection.

CDR3 residues: CSVEDGTANRYNEQFF. CDR3 DNA: TGCAGCGTTGAAGATGGGACGGCTAACCGGTACAATGAGCAGTTCTTC. The chain is built from TRBV29-1 and TRBJ2-1; D tentatively fits TRBD1 or TRBD2 (5 bases each). The CDR3 length is 16 residues. Germline values: CDR1 SQVTM, CDR2 ANQGSEA. V was trimmed by 0 bases and J by 4 bases, leaving 16 bases between them.